The 6 T cell receptor beta chains below come from one sample, sequenced in a study of blood T cell repertoires in COVID-19 (TCRdb year 2020). The library relied on the immunoSEQ multiplex PCR assay. Drawn from immuneACCESS, this table holds only the in-frame rearrangements with V and J called that TCRdb kept. Clones are partly lost; checked studies trace under half to an unresolved V gene and leave the rest unexplained. The sample has 150,000 to 200,000 clones on record, around 82% of them singletons. Approximately 2.4% of the sample goes to the ten largest clones. Material: peripheral blood. The receptors stem from a human donor with acute or convalescent COVID-19. The donor label of this sample is uncertain.

The chain recombines TRBV2 with TRBJ1-5, with 7 nucleotides matching TRBD1. Trimming at V came to 5 bases and at J to 9 bases, leaving 10 bases not matched to a gene. In germline, CDR1 is SNHLY, CDR2 FYNNEI. The CDR3 covers 14 residues. Written as DNA, the CDR3 is TGTGCCAGCAGTATTGCAGGGGGGACGCGGCCCCAGCATTTT. Its translation: CASSIAGGTRPQHF.

The rearrangement joins TRBV6-1 to TRBJ2-7, with TRBD1 identical over 10 bases. J lost 3 bases, V lost 3 bases, and 8 bases had no gene match. Germline-derived CDR1 and CDR2 are MNHNS and SASEGT. This CDR3 comprises 16 residues. In DNA, the CDR3 is TGTGCCAGCAGTGACGTGGGACAGGGGCTTCGCTACGAGCAGTACTTC. As protein: CASSDVGQGLRYEQYF.

The genes are TRBV29-1 and TRBJ2-1, with 7 nucleotides matching TRBD1. Trimming removed 6 bases from V and 5 bases from J; junction bases left unmatched: 4. This CDR3 comprises 12 residues. CDR1 SQVTM and CDR2 ANQGSEA come from the germline V gene. The CDR3 loop is CSVTGPDNEQFF. CDR3 coding DNA: TGCAGCGTGACAGGGCCCGACAATGAGCAGTTCTTC.

The CDR3: CASSPNNSPLHF. CDR3 bases: TGTGCCAGCAGCCCCAATAATTCACCCCTCCACTTT. This chain links TRBV7-9 with TRBJ1-6; no clear D gene. Trimming left V 5 bases short and J 5 bases short, with 4 bases between. The CDR3 covers 12 residues. The germline gives CDR1 SEHNR, CDR2 FQNEAQ (reference sequence).

This clone has just a few counts. The chain links TRBV5-8 to TRBJ1-2, with D perhaps TRBD1 (6 bases). With 3 bases removed from V and 5 bases from J, the gap between germline ends came to 8 bases. The germline gives CDR1 SGHTS, CDR2 YDEGEE. The CDR3 runs 12 residues. This chain's CDR3 is CASSSQGYGYTF. CDR3 nucleotides: TGTGCCAGCAGCTCCCAGGGGTATGGCTACACCTTC.

This chain uses TRBV9 with TRBJ1-2; D remains unclear. Germline assignment: CDR1 SGDLS and CDR2 YYNGEE. The CDR3 has 16 residues. Trimming removed 0 bases at V and 4 bases at J, with 16 bases between. Here the CDR3 DNA reads TGTGCCAGCAGCGTAGGTGTTCTGCGACAAAGCTATGGCTACACCTTC. Translated: CASSVGVLRQSYGYTF.